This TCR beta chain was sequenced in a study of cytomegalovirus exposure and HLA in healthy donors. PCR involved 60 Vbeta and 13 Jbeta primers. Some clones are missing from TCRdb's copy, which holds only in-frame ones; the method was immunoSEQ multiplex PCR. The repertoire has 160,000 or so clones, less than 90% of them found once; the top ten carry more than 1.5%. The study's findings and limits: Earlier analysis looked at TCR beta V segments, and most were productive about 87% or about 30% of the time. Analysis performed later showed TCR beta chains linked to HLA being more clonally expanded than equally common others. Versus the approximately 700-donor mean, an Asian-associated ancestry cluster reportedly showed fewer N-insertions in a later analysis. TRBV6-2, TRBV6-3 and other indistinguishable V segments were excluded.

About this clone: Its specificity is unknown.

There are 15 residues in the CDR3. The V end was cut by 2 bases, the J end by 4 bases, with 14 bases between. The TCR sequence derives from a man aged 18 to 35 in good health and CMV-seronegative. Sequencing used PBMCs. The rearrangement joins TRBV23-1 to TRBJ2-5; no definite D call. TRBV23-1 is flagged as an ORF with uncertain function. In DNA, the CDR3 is TGCGCCAGCAGTCAAAGTCGTCGGAGAGGAGAGACCCAGTACTTC. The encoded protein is CASSQSRRRGETQYF.